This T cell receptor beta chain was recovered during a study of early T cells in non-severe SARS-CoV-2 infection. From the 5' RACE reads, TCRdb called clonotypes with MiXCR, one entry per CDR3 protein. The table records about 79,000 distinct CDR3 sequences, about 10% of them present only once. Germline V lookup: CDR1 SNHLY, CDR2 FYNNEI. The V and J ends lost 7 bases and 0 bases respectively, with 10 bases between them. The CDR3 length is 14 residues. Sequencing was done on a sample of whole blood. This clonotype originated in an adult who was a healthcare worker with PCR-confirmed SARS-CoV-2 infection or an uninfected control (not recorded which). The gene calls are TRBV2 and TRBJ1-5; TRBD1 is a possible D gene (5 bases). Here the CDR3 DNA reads TGTGCCAGCAACGGAGGGGTTAGCAATCAGCCCCAGCATTTT. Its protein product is CASNGGVSNQPQHF.